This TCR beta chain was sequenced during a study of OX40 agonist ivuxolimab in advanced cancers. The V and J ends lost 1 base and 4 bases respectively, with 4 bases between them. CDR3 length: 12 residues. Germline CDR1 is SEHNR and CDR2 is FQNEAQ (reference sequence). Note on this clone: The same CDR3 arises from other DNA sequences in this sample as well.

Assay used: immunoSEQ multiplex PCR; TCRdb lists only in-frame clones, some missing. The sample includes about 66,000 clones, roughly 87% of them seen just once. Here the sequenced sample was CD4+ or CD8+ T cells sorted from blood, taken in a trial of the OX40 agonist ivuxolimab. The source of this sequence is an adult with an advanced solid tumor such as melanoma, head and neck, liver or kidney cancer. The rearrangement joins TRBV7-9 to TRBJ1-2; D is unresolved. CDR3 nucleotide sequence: TGTGCCAGCAGCTTAGAGGGCTATGGCTACACCTTC. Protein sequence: CASSLEGYGYTF.